The 9 T cell receptor beta chains below were found in one sample sequenced in a study of metastatic and nonmetastatic thyroid tumors (TCRdb year 2020). No patient had received any treatment before thyroid surgery. Library preparation employed PCR. The sample was run on an Illumina HiSeq 4000. Using fastp at Q25 and MiXCR, TCRdb reprocessed the public reads and kept productive beta chains. The sample table shows 8,500 to 13,000 clones, and roughly 12% are seen once. The ten largest clones take up around an eighth of the sample. Sequenced sample: blood. These receptors were taken from a female donor with papillary thyroid cancer or a benign thyroid nodule (not recorded which). Some clones in this sample may be carry-over from other donors' samples.

This clone is labeled medium-sized. The chain is built from TRBV19 and TRBJ2-7; TRBD1 aligns across 7 bases. Germline V gene lookup returns CDR1 LNHDA and CDR2 SQIVND (reference sequence). The CDR3 extends over 13 amino acids. J was trimmed by 2 bases and V by 6 bases; bases with no gene match: 4. The CDR3 coding sequence is TGTGCCAGTAGCCGGACAGGTACCTACGAGCAGTACTTC. Translating gives CASSRTGTYEQYF.

This clone is labeled as medium-sized. The J gene is TRBJ1-5, the V gene TRBV4-1; D is ambiguous. Between the trimmed V and J ends, which lost 0 bases and 0 bases, there was a span of 6 bases. This CDR3 has 15 residues. Germline loops: CDR1 MGHRA, CDR2 YSYEKL. For the CDR3, the DNA is TGCGCCAGCAGCCAAGACGAACGTAGCAATCAGCCCCAGCATTTT. It yields the protein CASSQDERSNQPQHF.

There are many counts of this clone. The chain uses TRBV2 and TRBJ2-3, with D hard to call. The V end was cut by 2 bases, the J end by 1 base, with 19 bases between. Looked up from germline, CDR1 is SNHLY and CDR2 is FYNNEI. The length of the CDR3 is 18 residues. The CDR3 reads CASSESGSARLGTDTQYF. The CDR3 DNA is TGTGCCAGCAGTGAATCAGGCAGTGCCAGGTTAGGCACAGATACGCAGTATTTT.

This clone was observed many times. This chain connects TRBV6-1 to TRBJ2-2; the D gene is possibly TRBD1 (7 bases). CDR1 MNHNS and CDR2 SASEGT come from the germline V gene. Trimming shortened V by 6 bases and J by 8 bases, and 16 bases separated the two germline ends. The CDR3 loop spans 14 amino acids. CDR3 nucleotides: TGTGCCAGCAGCCGCGGGACAGCCGGGGGGGAGCTGTTTTTT. Encoded protein: CASSRGTAGGELFF.

This clone is medium-sized (0.01 to 0.1%) by share. The CDR3 region has the DNA TGTGCCAGCAGCCACCCTGGACTAGCGGGAGACGAGCAGTACTTC. Translation: CASSHPGLAGDEQYF. The chain carries TRBV3-1 and TRBJ2-7; 13 bases are shared with TRBD2. Trimming cost V 3 bases and J 5 bases; bases outside gene matches: 4. Germline assignment: CDR1 LGHDT and CDR2 YNNKEL (reference sequence). The CDR3 has 15 amino acids.

This clone is medium-sized (0.01 to 0.1%). J is TRBJ1-3 and V is TRBV28; TRBD1 agrees at 11 bases. Germline CDR1 MDHEN, CDR2 SYDVKM. CDR3 length: 15 amino acids. V shed 1 base and J 7 bases; nucleotides not matched to a gene: 3. The CDR3 nucleotides are TGTGCCAGCAGTTTATTTGGGACAGGGGGTAACACCATATATTTT. Its protein product is CASSLFGTGGNTIYF.

This clone was recorded at least ten times. The chain has TRBV12-3 or TRBV12-4 and TRBJ2-1; a weak D match, TRBD2 (7 bases). Trimming removed 3 bases at V and 9 bases at J, with 15 bases between. The CDR3 has 14 amino acids. CDR3 amino acids: CASSLSSGEGEQFF. The CDR3 DNA reads as TGTGCCAGCAGTTTGTCATCAGGGGAGGGTGAGCAGTTCTTC.

This clone was seen at least ten times. V is TRBV10-3 and J is TRBJ2-2, with TRBD1 identical over 9 bases. CDR3 length: 15 residues. The trim removed 3 bases at V and 6 bases at J, leaving 5 bases unmatched. The V gene's germline CDR1 is ENHRY and CDR2 SYGVKD. CDR3 bases: TGTGCCATCAGTGACGACAGGGGGAAAGCCGGGGAGCTGTTTTTT. This codes for CAISDDRGKAGELFF.

This clone is medium-sized (0.01 to 0.1%). The chain joins TRBV4-1 to TRBJ2-3, with TRBD2 matching 9 bases. Per germline, CDR1 MGHRA and CDR2 YSYEKL. The V and J ends lost 6 bases and 1 base, in that order; junction bases with no gene match: 5. The CDR3 extends over 15 amino acids. For the CDR3, the DNA is TGCGCCAGCAGACCTACTAGCGGGCGCACAGATACGCAGTATTTT. Translation gives CASRPTSGRTDTQYF.